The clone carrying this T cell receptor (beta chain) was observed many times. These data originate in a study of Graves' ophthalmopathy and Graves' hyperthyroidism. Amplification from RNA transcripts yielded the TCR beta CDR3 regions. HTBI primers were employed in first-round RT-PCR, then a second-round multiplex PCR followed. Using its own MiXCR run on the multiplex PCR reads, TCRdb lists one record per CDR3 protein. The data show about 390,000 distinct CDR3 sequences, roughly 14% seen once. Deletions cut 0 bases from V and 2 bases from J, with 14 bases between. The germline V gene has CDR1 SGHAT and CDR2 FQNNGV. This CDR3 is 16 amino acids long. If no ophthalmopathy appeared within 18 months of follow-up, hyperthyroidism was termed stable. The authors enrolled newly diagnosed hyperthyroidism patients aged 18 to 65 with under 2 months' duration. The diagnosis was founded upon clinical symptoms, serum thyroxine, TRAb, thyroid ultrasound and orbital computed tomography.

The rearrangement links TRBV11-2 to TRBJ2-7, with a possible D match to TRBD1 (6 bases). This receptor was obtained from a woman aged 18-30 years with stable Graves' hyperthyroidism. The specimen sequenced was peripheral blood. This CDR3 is CASSLDGDNSPYEQYF. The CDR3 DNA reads TGTGCCAGCAGCTTAGACGGGGACAACTCGCCCTACGAGCAGTACTTC.